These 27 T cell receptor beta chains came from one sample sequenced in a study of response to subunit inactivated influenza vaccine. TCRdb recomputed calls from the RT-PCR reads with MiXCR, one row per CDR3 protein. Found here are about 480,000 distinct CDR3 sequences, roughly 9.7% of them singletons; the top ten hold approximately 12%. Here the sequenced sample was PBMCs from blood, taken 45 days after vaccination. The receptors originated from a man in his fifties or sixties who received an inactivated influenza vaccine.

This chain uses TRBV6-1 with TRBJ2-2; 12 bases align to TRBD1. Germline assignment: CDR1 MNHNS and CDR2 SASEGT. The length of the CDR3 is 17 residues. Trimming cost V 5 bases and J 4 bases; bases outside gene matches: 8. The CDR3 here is CASSKEGTGGGTGELFF. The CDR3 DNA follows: TGTGCCAGCAGTAAAGAGGGGACAGGGGGCGGCACCGGGGAGCTGTTTTTT.

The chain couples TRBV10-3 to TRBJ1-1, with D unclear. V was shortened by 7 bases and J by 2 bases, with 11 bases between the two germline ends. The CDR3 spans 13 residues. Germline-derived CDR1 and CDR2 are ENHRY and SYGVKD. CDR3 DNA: TGTGCCATCAAGGCCTCACCTAACACTGAAGCTTTCTTT. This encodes CAIKASPNTEAFF.

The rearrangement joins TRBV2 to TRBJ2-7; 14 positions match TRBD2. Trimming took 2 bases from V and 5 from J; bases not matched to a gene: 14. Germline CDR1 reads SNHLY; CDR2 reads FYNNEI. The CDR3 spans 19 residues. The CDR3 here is CASSEPGLAGVTTEDEQYF. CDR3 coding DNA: TGTGCCAGCAGTGAACCGGGACTAGCGGGAGTTACGACCGAGGACGAGCAGTACTTC. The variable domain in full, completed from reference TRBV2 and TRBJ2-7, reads EPEVTQTPSHQVTQMGQEVILRCVPISNHLYFYWYRQILGQKVEFLVSFYNNEISEKSEIFDDQFSVERPDGSNFTLKIRSTKLEDSAMYFCASSEPGLAGVTTEDEQYFGPGTRLTVT.

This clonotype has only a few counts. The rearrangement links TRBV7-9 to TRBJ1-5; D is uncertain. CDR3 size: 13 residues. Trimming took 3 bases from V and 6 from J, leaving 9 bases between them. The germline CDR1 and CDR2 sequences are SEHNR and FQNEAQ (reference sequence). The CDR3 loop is CASSLGPAQPQHF. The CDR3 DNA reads TGTGCCAGCAGCTTGGGCCCCGCTCAGCCCCAGCATTTT.

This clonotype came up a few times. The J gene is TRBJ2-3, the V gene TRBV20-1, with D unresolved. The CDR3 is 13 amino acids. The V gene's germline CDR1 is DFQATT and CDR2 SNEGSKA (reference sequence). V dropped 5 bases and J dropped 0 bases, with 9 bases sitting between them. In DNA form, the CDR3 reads TGCAGTGCTCCCCGGATGAGCACAGATACGCAGTATTTT. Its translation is CSAPRMSTDTQYF.

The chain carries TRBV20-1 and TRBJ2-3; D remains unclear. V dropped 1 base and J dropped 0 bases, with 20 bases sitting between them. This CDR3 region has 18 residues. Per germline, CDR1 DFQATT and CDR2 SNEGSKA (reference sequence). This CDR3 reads CSARVDRLTRFSTDTQYF. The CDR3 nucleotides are TGCAGTGCTAGAGTGGATCGCCTTACTCGGTTCAGCACAGATACGCAGTATTTT.

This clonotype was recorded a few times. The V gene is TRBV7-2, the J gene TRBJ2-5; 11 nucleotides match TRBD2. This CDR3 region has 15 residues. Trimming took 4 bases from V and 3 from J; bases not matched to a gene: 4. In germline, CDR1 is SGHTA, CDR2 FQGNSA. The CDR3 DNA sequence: TGTGCCAGCAGCTCGACTAGCGGGATCGAAGAGACCCAGTACTTC. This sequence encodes CASSSTSGIEETQYF.

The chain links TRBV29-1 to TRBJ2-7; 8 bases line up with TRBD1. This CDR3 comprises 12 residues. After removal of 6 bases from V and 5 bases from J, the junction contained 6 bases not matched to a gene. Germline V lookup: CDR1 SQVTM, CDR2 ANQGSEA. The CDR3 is CSVADRANEQYF. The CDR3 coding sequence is TGCAGCGTCGCGGACAGGGCCAACGAGCAGTACTTC.

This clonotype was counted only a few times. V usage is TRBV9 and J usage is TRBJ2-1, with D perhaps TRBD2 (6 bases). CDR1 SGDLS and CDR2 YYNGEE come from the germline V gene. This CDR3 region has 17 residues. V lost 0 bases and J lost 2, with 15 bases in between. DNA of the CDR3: TGTGCCAGCAGCGTAGAGTTGATCGGGGGACCCTACAATGAGCAGTTCTTC. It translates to CASSVELIGGPYNEQFF.

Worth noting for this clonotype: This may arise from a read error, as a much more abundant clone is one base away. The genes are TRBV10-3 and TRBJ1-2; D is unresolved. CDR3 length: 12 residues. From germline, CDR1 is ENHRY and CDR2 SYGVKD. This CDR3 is CASTGPSYGHTF. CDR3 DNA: TGTGCCAGCACCGGTCCTAGCTATGGCCACACCTTC.

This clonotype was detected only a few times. CDR3 in DNA: TGCAGCGTTGACGGGACTAGCGGGAGACAAAATACGCAGTATTTT. Its translation: CSVDGTSGRQNTQYF. The chain couples TRBV29-1 to TRBJ2-3; TRBD2 aligns across 14 bases. V trimming: 3 bases; J trimming: 7 bases; junction bases outside the gene matches: 6. Looked up from germline, CDR1 is SQVTM and CDR2 is ANQGSEA. This CDR3 has 15 residues.

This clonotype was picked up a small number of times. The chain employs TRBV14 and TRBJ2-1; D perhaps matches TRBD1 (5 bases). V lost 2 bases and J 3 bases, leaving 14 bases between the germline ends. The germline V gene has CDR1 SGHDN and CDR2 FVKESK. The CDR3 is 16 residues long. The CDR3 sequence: CASSQIRVFYYNEQFF. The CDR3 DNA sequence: TGTGCCAGCAGCCAAATCAGGGTTTTTTACTACAATGAGCAGTTCTTC. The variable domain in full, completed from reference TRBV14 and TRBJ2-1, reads EAGVTQFPSHSVIEKGQTVTLRCDPISGHDNLYWYRRVMGKEIKFLLHFVKESKQDESGMPNNRFLAERTGGTYSTLKVQPAELEDSGVYFCASSQIRVFYYNEQFFGPGTRLTVL.

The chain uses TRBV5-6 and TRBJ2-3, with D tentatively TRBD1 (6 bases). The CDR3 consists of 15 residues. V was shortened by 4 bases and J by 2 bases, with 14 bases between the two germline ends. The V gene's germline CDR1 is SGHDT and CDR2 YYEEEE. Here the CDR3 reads CASSGTGSPTDTQYF. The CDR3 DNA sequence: TGTGCCAGCAGCGGCACAGGGTCCCCCACAGATACGCAGTATTTT.

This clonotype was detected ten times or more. In nucleotides, the CDR3 is TGCAGCGTTGAGGGAATTACCTACAATGAGCAGTTCTTC. Protein: CSVEGITYNEQFF. This chain links TRBV29-1 with TRBJ2-1; D is uncertain. CDR1 and CDR2 (germline): SQVTM, ANQGSEA. This CDR3 spans 13 amino acids. V was trimmed by 3 bases and J by 2 bases, leaving 8 bases between them.

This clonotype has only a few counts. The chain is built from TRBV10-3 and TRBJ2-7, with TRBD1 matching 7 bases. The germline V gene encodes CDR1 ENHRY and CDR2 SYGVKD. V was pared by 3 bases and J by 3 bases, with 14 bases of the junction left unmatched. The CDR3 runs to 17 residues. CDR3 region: CAISEPRGTAAHYEQYF. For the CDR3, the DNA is TGTGCCATCAGTGAACCTAGAGGGACAGCCGCCCACTACGAGCAGTACTTC.

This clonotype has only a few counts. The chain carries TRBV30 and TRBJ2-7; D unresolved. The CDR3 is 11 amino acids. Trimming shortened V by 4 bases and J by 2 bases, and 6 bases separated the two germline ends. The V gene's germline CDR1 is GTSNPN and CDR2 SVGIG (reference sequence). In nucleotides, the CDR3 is TGTGCCTGGACGGATGCCTACGAGCAGTACTTC. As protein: CAWTDAYEQYF. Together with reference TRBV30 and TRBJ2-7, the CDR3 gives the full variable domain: SQTIHQWPATLVQPVGSPLSLECTVEGTSNPNLYWYRQAAGRGLQLLFYSVGIGQISSEVPQNLSASRPQDRQFILSSKKLLLSDSGFYLCAWTDAYEQYFGPGTRLTVT.

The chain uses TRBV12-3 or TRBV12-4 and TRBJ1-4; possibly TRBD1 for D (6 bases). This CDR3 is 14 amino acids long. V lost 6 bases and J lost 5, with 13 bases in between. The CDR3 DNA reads TGTGCCAGCAGCCCAGCAAGGGGGAATGAAAAACTGTTTTTT. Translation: CASSPARGNEKLFF.

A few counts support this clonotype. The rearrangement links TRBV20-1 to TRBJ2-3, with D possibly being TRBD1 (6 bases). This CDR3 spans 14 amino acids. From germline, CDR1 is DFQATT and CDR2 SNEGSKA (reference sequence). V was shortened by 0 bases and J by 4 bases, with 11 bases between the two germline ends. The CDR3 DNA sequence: TGCAGTGCTAGAGAGGGGGCCGGGTCAGATACGCAGTATTTT. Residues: CSAREGAGSDTQYF.

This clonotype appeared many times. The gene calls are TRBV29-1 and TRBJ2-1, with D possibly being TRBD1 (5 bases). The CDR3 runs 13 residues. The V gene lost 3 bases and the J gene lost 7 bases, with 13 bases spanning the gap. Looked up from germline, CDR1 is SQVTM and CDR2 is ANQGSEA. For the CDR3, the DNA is TGCAGCGTTGACGGCCAGGGTAGTAATGAGCAGTTCTTC. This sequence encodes CSVDGQGSNEQFF.

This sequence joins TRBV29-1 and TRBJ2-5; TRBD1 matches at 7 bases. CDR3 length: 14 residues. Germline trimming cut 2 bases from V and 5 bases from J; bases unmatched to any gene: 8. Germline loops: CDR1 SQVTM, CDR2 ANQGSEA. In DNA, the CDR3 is TGCAGCGTTGAACACGACAGGGCCGGGGAGACCCAGTACTTC. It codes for CSVEHDRAGETQYF.

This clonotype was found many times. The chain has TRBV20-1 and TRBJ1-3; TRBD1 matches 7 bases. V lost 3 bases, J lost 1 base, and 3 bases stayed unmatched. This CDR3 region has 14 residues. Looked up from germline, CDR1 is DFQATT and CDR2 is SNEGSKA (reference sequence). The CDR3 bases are TGCAGTGCTAGGATACAGGGGTCTGGAAACACCATATATTTT. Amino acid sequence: CSARIQGSGNTIYF.

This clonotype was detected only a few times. CDR3 in DNA: TGTGCCAGTAGTCAGACAGGGGACACCGGGGAGCTGTTTTTT. Translating gives CASSQTGDTGELFF. The genes are TRBV19 and TRBJ2-2, with 8 bases that match TRBD1. Trimming took 5 bases from V and 3 from J; bases not matched to a gene: 2. The germline V gene encodes CDR1 LNHDA and CDR2 SQIVND (reference sequence). The CDR3 is 14 residues long.

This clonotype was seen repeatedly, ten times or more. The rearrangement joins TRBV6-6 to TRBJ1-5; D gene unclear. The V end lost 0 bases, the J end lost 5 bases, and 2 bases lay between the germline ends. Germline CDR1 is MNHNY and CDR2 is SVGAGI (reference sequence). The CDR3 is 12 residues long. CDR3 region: CASSYSDQPQHF. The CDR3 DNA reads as TGTGCCAGCAGTTACTCAGATCAGCCCCAGCATTTT.

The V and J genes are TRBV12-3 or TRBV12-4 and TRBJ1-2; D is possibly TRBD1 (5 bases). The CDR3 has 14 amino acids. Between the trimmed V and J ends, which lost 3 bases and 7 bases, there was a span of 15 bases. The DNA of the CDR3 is TGTGCCAGCAGTTTCCAGGGTATCGGCTTTGGCTACACCTTC. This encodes CASSFQGIGFGYTF.

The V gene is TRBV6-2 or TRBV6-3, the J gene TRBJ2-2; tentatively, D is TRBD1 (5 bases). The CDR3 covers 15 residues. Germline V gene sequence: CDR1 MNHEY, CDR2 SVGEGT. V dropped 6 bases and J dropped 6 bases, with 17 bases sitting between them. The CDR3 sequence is CASSLRQPGAGELFF. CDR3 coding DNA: TGTGCCAGCAGCCTCCGACAGCCAGGAGCCGGGGAGCTGTTTTTT.

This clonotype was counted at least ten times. CDR3 residues: CASSLDLYRERYF. DNA of the CDR3: TGTGCCAGCAGCTTAGATCTTTACAGGGAGAGGTACTTC. V and J are TRBV11-2 and TRBJ2-5; a weak D match, TRBD1 (6 bases). CDR3 length: 13 amino acids. Trimming stripped 0 bases from V and 13 bases from J, with 15 bases between. Germline CDR1 is SGHAT and CDR2 is FQNNGV.

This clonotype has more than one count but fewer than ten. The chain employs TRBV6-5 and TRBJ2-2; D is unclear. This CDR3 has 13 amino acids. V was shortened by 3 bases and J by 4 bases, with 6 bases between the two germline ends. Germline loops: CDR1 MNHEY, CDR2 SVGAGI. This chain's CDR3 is CASSYGLTGELFF. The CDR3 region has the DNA TGTGCCAGCAGTTATGGCCTCACCGGGGAGCTGTTTTTT.